The 30 T cell receptor beta chains given below trace back to one sample, sequenced in a study of spatial heterogeneity in lung cancer. In TCRdb, the 5' RACE reads were re-called with MiXCR into one record per CDR3 protein. The table records roughly 38,000 distinct CDR3 sequences, roughly 10% of them present only once. Described time point: blood at routine non-recurrence follow-up after resection. The input for sequencing was PBMCs, taken at follow-up. These TCRs come from a female donor with early-stage non-small cell lung cancer.

This clonotype was counted only a few times. The chain employs TRBV11-2 and TRBJ2-5; 12 nucleotides match TRBD1. This CDR3 comprises 15 residues. Germline CDR1 reads SGHAT; CDR2 reads FQNNGV. Unmatched junction bases numbered 5, after V lost 5 bases and J lost 4 bases. The CDR3 loop reads CASSVGDRGLETQYF. CDR3 nucleotide sequence: TGTGCCAGCAGCGTCGGGGACAGGGGGCTAGAGACCCAGTACTTC.

The chain employs TRBV30 and TRBJ1-5; 8 nucleotides match TRBD1. Trimming removed 2 bases from V and 4 bases from J; junction bases left unmatched: 7. Germline values: CDR1 GTSNPN, CDR2 SVGIG (reference sequence). The length of the CDR3 is 15 residues. This chain's CDR3 is CAWSIRDRPNQPQHF. The CDR3 nucleotides are TGTGCCTGGAGTATACGGGACAGGCCTAATCAGCCCCAGCATTTT. The variable domain in full, with the rest retrieved from reference TRBV30 and TRBJ1-5, is SQTIHQWPATLVQPVGSPLSLECTVEGTSNPNLYWYRQAAGRGLQLLFYSVGIGQISSEVPQNLSASRPQDRQFILSSKKLLLSDSGFYLCAWSIRDRPNQPQHFGDGTRLSIL.

In its sample, this clonotype ranks as medium-sized. J is TRBJ2-3 and V is TRBV2; no clear D gene. The ends were cut back, 7 bases at V and 6 bases at J, with 8 bases in the middle. The CDR3 extends over 11 amino acids. In germline, CDR1 is SNHLY, CDR2 FYNNEI. CDR3 coding DNA: TGTGCCAGCATCAGAAGGGATACGCAGTATTTT. Its protein is CASIRRDTQYF.

This clonotype showed up many times. The J gene is TRBJ1-4, the V gene TRBV5-1; D is possibly TRBD1 (6 bases). The CDR3 is 16 residues long. Between the trimmed V and J ends, which lost 4 bases and 8 bases, there was a span of 21 bases. CDR1 SGHRS and CDR2 YFSETQ come from the germline V gene. The CDR3 loop reads CASSQTFSRGWEKLFF. The CDR3 DNA is TGCGCCAGCAGCCAGACGTTTAGCAGGGGCTGGGAAAAACTGTTTTTT.

Only a few counts were recorded for this clonotype. The V call is TRBV29-1, the J call TRBJ2-1; TRBD2 aligns across 12 bases. Germline V gene lookup returns CDR1 SQVTM and CDR2 ANQGSEA. This CDR3 spans 15 amino acids. The J segment lost 4 bases and the V segment lost 7 bases, leaving 8 bases of the junction unmatched. The DNA of the CDR3 is TGCAGCGCCGAAGGGCTAGCGGGGGGGTACAATGAGCAGTTCTTC. Translated, it gives CSAEGLAGGYNEQFF.

J is TRBJ2-5 and V is TRBV5-1; maybe TRBD2 (5 bases). Germline values: CDR1 SGHRS, CDR2 YFSETQ. V lost 4 bases, J lost 2 bases, and 9 bases lay in between. The CDR3 extends over 13 amino acids. The CDR3 is CASSPGIQETQYF. Here the CDR3 DNA reads TGCGCCAGCAGCCCCGGGATACAAGAGACCCAGTACTTC.

There are many counts of this clonotype. The chain recombines TRBV19 with TRBJ1-1; no firm D call. V was shortened by 9 bases and J by 3 bases, with 11 bases between the two germline ends. The CDR3 sequence is 12 residues long. Looked up from germline, CDR1 is LNHDA and CDR2 is SQIVND (reference sequence). The chain's CDR3 is CASLEDDTEAFF. The CDR3 coding sequence is TGTGCCAGCCTGGAGGACGACACTGAAGCTTTCTTT.

This clonotype has just a few counts. The CDR3 loop is CASSLTSGGHNEQFF. DNA of the CDR3: TGCGCCAGCAGCCTGACTAGCGGGGGGCACAATGAGCAGTTCTTC. This chain joins TRBV5-1 and TRBJ2-1; TRBD2 matches at 13 bases. V shed 4 bases and J 5 bases; nucleotides not matched to a gene: 3. This CDR3 region has 15 residues. Germline V gives CDR1 SGHRS, CDR2 YFSETQ.

The table lists this clonotype with many counts. V is TRBV28 and J is TRBJ1-1, with D hard to call. The CDR3 runs 12 residues. Germline V lookup: CDR1 MDHEN, CDR2 SYDVKM. V shed 3 bases and J shed 4 bases, with 6 bases lying between them. DNA for the CDR3: TGTGCCAGCAGTTTTGGCCCCACTGAAGCTTTCTTT. It is translated as CASSFGPTEAFF.

This clonotype was observed a few times. V and J are TRBV7-2 and TRBJ1-2; 8 positions agree with TRBD1. V gave up 3 bases and J gave up 3 bases; unmatched junction bases: 6. The CDR3 has 15 amino acids. Germline CDR1 reads SGHTA; CDR2 reads FQGNSA. The CDR3 nucleotides are TGTGCCAGCAGCTTTACAGGGGGAGGACACTATGGCTACACCTTC. Its protein product is CASSFTGGGHYGYTF.

This clonotype occurred many times. The V and J genes are TRBV7-2 and TRBJ1-6; the D is unclear. Trimming pared 7 bases from V and 9 bases from J, leaving 19 bases between. CDR3 length: 15 residues. Germline V gene data show CDR1 as SGHTA and CDR2 as FQGNSA. The CDR3 sequence is CASTVLTGRGSPLHF. CDR3 DNA sequence: TGTGCCAGCACTGTCCTAACTGGACGGGGTTCACCCCTCCACTTT. The variable domain in full, with the rest retrieved from reference TRBV7-2 and TRBJ1-6, is GAGVSQSPSNKVTEKGKDVELRCDPISGHTALYWYRQSLGQGLEFLIYFQGNSAPDKSGLPSDRFSAERTGGSVSTLTIQRTQQEDSAVYLCASTVLTGRGSPLHFGNGTRLTVT.

The gene calls are TRBV2 and TRBJ2-7; perhaps D is TRBD1 or TRBD2 (5 bases each). Trimming shortened V by 4 bases and J by 3 bases, and 13 bases separated the two germline ends. The CDR3 has 14 residues. Germline CDR1 is SNHLY and CDR2 is FYNNEI. The CDR3 spells CASSGGTALYEQYF. DNA of the CDR3: TGTGCCAGCAGTGGAGGGACGGCACTCTACGAGCAGTACTTC.

This clonotype was recorded at least ten times. V gene TRBV18 combines with J gene TRBJ2-7; D is undetermined. Germline CDR1 is KGHSH and CDR2 is LQKENI. CDR3 size: 13 residues. V dropped 3 bases and J dropped 3 bases, with 9 bases sitting between them. The CDR3 sequence: CASSPELDYEQYF. The CDR3 DNA follows: TGTGCCAGCTCACCCGAATTAGACTACGAGCAGTACTTC.

This clonotype occurred a few times. This sequence joins TRBV7-2 and TRBJ2-3; 11 bases are shared with TRBD2. CDR1 is SGHTA, CDR2 FQGNSA, per germline. The CDR3 spans 17 residues. The ends lost 1 base at V and 0 bases at J; junction bases unmatched: 3. Here the CDR3 DNA reads TGTGCCAGCAGCTTAGGTAGCGGGGGGGTTAGCACAGATACGCAGTATTTT. This encodes CASSLGSGGVSTDTQYF.

The table lists this clonotype with many counts. The CDR3 is CASSPAGNSNQPQHF. The CDR3 DNA is TGTGCCAGCAGCCCGGCGGGGAATAGCAATCAGCCCCAGCATTTT. This chain joins TRBV7-2 and TRBJ1-5; D is ambiguous. There are 15 residues in the CDR3. The germline V gene has CDR1 SGHTA and CDR2 FQGNSA. V dropped 5 bases and J dropped 0 bases, with 11 bases sitting between them.

This clonotype has only a few counts. This chain joins TRBV10-3 and TRBJ2-1; 11 bases map to TRBD1. V was pared by 9 bases and J by 6 bases, with 13 bases of the junction left unmatched. The CDR3 has 16 residues. CDR1 is ENHRY and CDR2 is SYGVKD in the germline V gene. The CDR3 nucleotides read TGTGCCATTAGGGGTCCGGACAGGGGGCGCGGCAATGAGCAGTTCTTC. Protein product: CAIRGPDRGRGNEQFF.

This clonotype was seen repeatedly, ten times or more. The V call is TRBV7-2, the J call TRBJ1-3; D remains ambiguous. The CDR3 is made up of 14 amino acids. The V and J ends lost 8 bases and 1 base respectively, with 12 bases between them. Germline CDR1 and CDR2: SGHTA and FQGNSA. CDR3 protein: CASPGSLSGNTIYF. In DNA form, the CDR3 reads TGTGCCAGCCCGGGTAGTTTGTCTGGAAACACCATATATTTT. The full variable domain, rest sourced from reference TRBV7-2 and TRBJ1-3, is GAGVSQSPSNKVTEKGKDVELRCDPISGHTALYWYRQSLGQGLEFLIYFQGNSAPDKSGLPSDRFSAERTGGSVSTLTIQRTQQEDSAVYLCASPGSLSGNTIYFGEGSWLTVV.

This clonotype was counted at least ten times. The gene calls are TRBV7-2 and TRBJ2-5; perhaps TRBD2 as D (6 bases). The germline V and J ends were trimmed by 5 bases and 9 bases, with 25 bases remaining between them. CDR3 length equals 16 residues. Per the germline V gene, CDR1 is SGHTA and CDR2 is FQGNSA. The CDR3 nucleotides are TGTGCCAGCAGCCCGAGGGCGGGACTCGCCGGCGGGGCCCAGTACTTC. Translating gives CASSPRAGLAGGAQYF. Together with reference TRBV7-2 and TRBJ2-5, the CDR3 gives the full variable domain: GAGVSQSPSNKVTEKGKDVELRCDPISGHTALYWYRQSLGQGLEFLIYFQGNSAPDKSGLPSDRFSAERTGGSVSTLTIQRTQQEDSAVYLCASSPRAGLAGGAQYFGPGTRLLVL.

V and J are TRBV4-1 and TRBJ2-7; 10 bases are shared with TRBD1. The trim removed 4 bases at V and 2 bases at J, leaving 8 bases unmatched. This CDR3 is built from 16 residues. Germline loops: CDR1 MGHRA, CDR2 YSYEKL. CDR3 DNA sequence: TGCGCCAGCAGCCGATTATTCGGACAGGGGGCCTACGAGCAGTACTTC. It specifies CASSRLFGQGAYEQYF.

Concerning this clonotype: The junction shows a germline mismatch at one end, possibly a read error. This rearrangement joins TRBV12-3 or TRBV12-4 to TRBJ2-1; the match to TRBD1 covers 9 bases. This CDR3 spans 16 amino acids. In DNA, the CDR3 is TGTGCCTGCAGTGAACCGACAGGGGGAGCCTACAATGAGCAGTTCTTC. Amino acid sequence: CACSEPTGGAYNEQFF.

This clonotype occurred many times. The chain recombines TRBV6-5 with TRBJ1-1; D is undetermined. Germline CDR1 MNHEY, CDR2 SVGAGI. V was pared by 0 bases and J by 0 bases, with 8 bases between. This CDR3 region has 15 residues. CDR3 sequence: CASSYSTDLNTEAFF. The DNA for the CDR3 is TGTGCCAGCAGTTACTCGACGGACCTGAACACTGAAGCTTTCTTT.

The J gene is TRBJ1-1, the V gene TRBV5-1, with D possibly being TRBD1 (5 bases). Per germline, CDR1 SGHRS and CDR2 YFSETQ. The V gene lost 4 bases and the J gene lost 6 bases, with 16 bases spanning the gap. This CDR3 has 14 residues. The CDR3 protein is CASSRDGGVAEAFF. The DNA for the CDR3 is TGCGCCAGCAGCCGGGACGGGGGAGTCGCTGAAGCTTTCTTT.

This clonotype was seen many times. V is TRBV5-1 and J is TRBJ2-5; 11 nucleotides align to TRBD2. CDR3 length equals 15 residues. With V trimmed by 7 bases and J by 1 base, 6 bases remained unmatched. The germline gives CDR1 SGHRS, CDR2 YFSETQ. The CDR3 DNA is TGCGCCAGCGGAACTAGCGGGGGACCCCAAGAGACCCAGTACTTC. As protein: CASGTSGGPQETQYF.

The rearrangement joins TRBV12-3 or TRBV12-4 to TRBJ2-7; 7 bases map to TRBD2. Unmatched junction bases numbered 3, after V lost 6 bases and J lost 4 bases. This CDR3 has 12 amino acids. CDR3: CASRSGGYEQYF. CDR3 DNA sequence: TGTGCCAGCAGGTCGGGAGGATACGAGCAGTACTTC.

This clonotype was seen more than once but under ten times. The chain combines TRBV20-1 with TRBJ1-6; D may be TRBD1 (5 bases). The CDR3 consists of 15 residues. Trimming left V 0 bases short and J 9 bases short, with 15 bases between. The V gene's germline CDR1 is DFQATT and CDR2 SNEGSKA (reference sequence). The CDR3 sequence is CSARDPSRDGSPLHF. The CDR3 region has the DNA TGCAGTGCTAGAGATCCCTCCAGGGATGGTTCACCCCTCCACTTT.

This clonotype was counted many times. The chain has TRBV2 and TRBJ2-2, with D perhaps assigned TRBD1 or TRBD2 (6 bases each). This CDR3 is 13 amino acids long. Trimming pared 6 bases from V and 13 bases from J, leaving 18 bases between. Germline values: CDR1 SNHLY, CDR2 FYNNEI. In nucleotides, the CDR3 is TGTGCCAGCAGCGAACGTATAGGGGGGCGGCTGTTTTTT. Protein product: CASSERIGGRLFF. Full variable domain (remainder filled in from reference TRBV2 and TRBJ2-2): EPEVTQTPSHQVTQMGQEVILRCVPISNHLYFYWYRQILGQKVEFLVSFYNNEISEKSEIFDDQFSVERPDGSNFTLKIRSTKLEDSAMYFCASSERIGGRLFFGEGSRLTVL.

At least ten counts were recorded for this clonotype. The chain uses TRBV19 and TRBJ2-7, with D uncertain. The CDR3 spans 13 residues. The V gene lost 8 bases and the J gene lost 0 bases, with 11 bases spanning the gap. Looked up from germline, CDR1 is LNHDA and CDR2 is SQIVND (reference sequence). CDR3 DNA sequence: TGTGCCAGTGGGTCGAGGAGCTCCTACGAGCAGTACTTC. Its translation: CASGSRSSYEQYF.

The rearrangement uses TRBV3-1 and TRBJ1-1; D remains ambiguous. V was trimmed by 0 bases and J by 10 bases, leaving 12 bases between them. The CDR3 totals 13 residues. Germline V CDR1 and CDR2: LGHDT, YNNKEL (reference sequence). The CDR3 loop is CASSQERAVRAFF. CDR3 coding DNA: TGTGCCAGCAGCCAAGAGAGGGCTGTACGAGCTTTCTTT.

This chain links TRBV6-6 with TRBJ1-6; 7 bases align to TRBD1. Germline CDR1 and CDR2: MNHNY and SVGAGI (reference sequence). The CDR3 is 13 amino acids. Germline trimming cut 8 bases from V and 6 bases from J; bases unmatched to any gene: 4. CDR3 in amino acids: CASQTGPNSPLHF. Here the CDR3 DNA reads TGTGCCAGCCAGACAGGGCCTAATTCACCCCTCCACTTT.

This clonotype appeared a few times. This chain uses TRBV4-1 with TRBJ2-1; possibly TRBD2 for D (5 bases). Trimming removed 1 base at V and 8 bases at J, with 12 bases between. CDR3 length: 14 amino acids. Per the germline V gene, CDR1 is MGHRA and CDR2 is YSYEKL. DNA of the CDR3: TGCGCCAGCAGCCAAGGGTCCGCCGGGGATGAGCAGTTCTTC. Translating gives CASSQGSAGDEQFF.